Below are 14 T cell receptor beta chains sequenced from a single sample in a study of post-analysis software for immune sequencing data. Findings and caveats of the study: A few TRBV segments appeared more often in patients than in controls, and TRBV5-6, TRBV5-1 and TRBV20-1 were among these.

Their specific antigens are unknown. cDNA libraries of TCR beta carried unique molecular identifiers. TCRdb fed the PCR reads into MiXCR, producing one record per CDR3 protein. The data hold approximately 260,000 distinct CDR3 sequences, with less than 40% observed a single time. The sample comprised blood. Receptor source: a girl under 18 with multiple sclerosis.

In this sample, this clonotype turned up many times. The DNA for the CDR3 is TGTGCCAGCAGCACTAGCGGGCAAAACCAAGAGACCCAGTACTTC. This encodes CASSTSGQNQETQYF. The J gene is TRBJ2-5, the V gene TRBV7-2; 9 bases align to TRBD2. Germline values: CDR1 SGHTA, CDR2 FQGNSA. The CDR3 loop spans 15 amino acids. J lost 0 bases, V lost 5 bases, and 4 bases had no gene match. Together with reference TRBV7-2 and TRBJ2-5, the CDR3 gives the full variable domain: GAGVSQSPSNKVTEKGKDVELRCDPISGHTALYWYRQSLGQGLEFLIYFQGNSAPDKSGLPSDRFSAERTGGSVSTLTIQRTQQEDSAVYLCASSTSGQNQETQYFGPGTRLLVL.

A single count supports this clonotype. A much larger clone differs from this one at a single base, so this may be a read error. This chain connects TRBV5-1 to TRBJ1-4; TRBD1 agrees at 7 bases. Germline CDR1 is SGHRS and CDR2 is YFSETQ. This CDR3 has 14 residues. The CDR3 DNA follows: TGCGCCAGCAGCTTGGGACAGGGAAAAGAAAGACTGTTTTTT. Its translation is CASSLGQGKERLFF.

This clonotype appeared many times. The chain combines TRBV20-1 with TRBJ2-1; 7 positions agree with TRBD2. Trimming at V came to 1 base and at J to 9 bases, leaving 18 bases not matched to a gene. Germline CDR1 and CDR2: DFQATT and SNEGSKA (reference sequence). This CDR3 is 17 amino acids long. The CDR3 sequence is CSARGAPGGPPEGEQFF. CDR3 DNA: TGCAGTGCTAGAGGGGCGCCGGGAGGTCCCCCCGAGGGTGAGCAGTTCTTC.

The chain recombines TRBV5-4 with TRBJ2-5; 12 nucleotides align to TRBD2. This CDR3 has 19 residues. With 3 bases clipped from V and 13 bases from J, the junction kept 25 bases outside the gene matches. The germline CDR1 and CDR2 sequences are SGHNT and YYREEE (reference sequence). CDR3 bases: TGTGCCAGCAGCTCAACAAAGATACTAGCGGGAGGCTTAGCCCCATGTTGGTACTTC. It is translated as CASSSTKILAGGLAPCWYF.

The table lists this clonotype with many counts. V is TRBV5-1 and J is TRBJ2-3; 8 bases match TRBD2. Trimming removed 1 base from V and 0 bases from J; junction bases left unmatched: 1. CDR1 is SGHRS and CDR2 is YFSETQ in the germline V gene. The CDR3 has 15 residues. The CDR3 bases are TGCGCCAGCAGCTTGCCTAGCGGGAGCACAGATACGCAGTATTTT. Its translation: CASSLPSGSTDTQYF. Drawing the rest from reference TRBV5-1 and TRBJ2-3, the complete variable domain is KAGVTQTPRYLIKTRGQQVTLSCSPISGHRSVSWYQQTPGQGLQFLFEYFSETQRNKGNFPGRFSGRQFSNSRSEMNVSTLELGDSALYLCASSLPSGSTDTQYFGPGTRLTVL.

This clonotype was found many times. This chain connects TRBV6-6 to TRBJ2-5; 7 positions match TRBD2. Germline V gene sequence: CDR1 MNHNY, CDR2 SVGAGI (reference sequence). V trimming: 2 bases; J trimming: 3 bases; junction bases outside the gene matches: 9. This CDR3 comprises 16 residues. CDR3 nucleotides: TGTGCCAGCAGTTACGGACTAAGCGGGATTAAAGAGACCCAGTACTTC. Its protein product is CASSYGLSGIKETQYF.

There are a few counts of this clonotype. The rearrangement uses TRBV7-2 and TRBJ2-4, with TRBD2 matching over 9 bases. The J call is in doubt because the DNA end fits TRBJ2-7 better. CDR3 size: 14 residues. Germline V gene sequence: CDR1 SGHTA, CDR2 FQGNSA. The CDR3 protein is CASSLASGNHEQYF. The CDR3 DNA reads as TGTGCCAGCAGCTTGGCTAGCGGGAACCACGAGCAGTACTTC.

Only a few counts were recorded for this clonotype. This chain links TRBV6-2 or TRBV6-3 with TRBJ1-6; D gene unclear. In germline, CDR1 is MNHEY, CDR2 SVGEGT. V was cut by 6 bases and J by 7 bases, with 10 bases left in between. The CDR3 length is 13 residues. CDR3 bases: TGTGCCAGCAGATCGATGGGGAATTCACCCCTCCACTTT. Its protein product is CASRSMGNSPLHF.

Regarding this clonotype: The conserved closing phenylalanine or tryptophan is absent in this CDR3, likely reflecting a read error. V gene TRBV2 combines with J gene TRBJ2-1; D is perhaps TRBD2 (5 bases). Looked up from germline, CDR1 is SNHLY and CDR2 is FYNNEI. The CDR3 is made up of 12 amino acids. Trimming removed 6 bases at V and 4 bases at J, with 7 bases between. The CDR3 loop is CASREDYNEQFV. CDR3 nucleotides: TGTGCCAGCAGGGAGGATTACAATGAGCAGTTCGTC.

The table lists this clonotype with many counts. The CDR3 DNA reads TGCGCCAGCAGCCAAGTCCTACCAACCCCGGAGGTAAATGAGCAGTTCTTC. This gives the protein CASSQVLPTPEVNEQFF. The J gene is TRBJ2-1, the V gene TRBV4-1; D is perhaps TRBD2 (5 bases). Germline loops: CDR1 MGHRA, CDR2 YSYEKL. The CDR3 contains 17 residues. Trimming took off 1 base at V and 7 bases at J, with 20 bases between the two ends.

The chain carries TRBV20-1 and TRBJ2-3; 12 bases align to TRBD2. Unmatched junction bases numbered 12, after V lost 6 bases and J lost 2 bases. The CDR3 runs to 17 residues. Germline V gene sequence: CDR1 DFQATT, CDR2 SNEGSKA (reference sequence). The DNA for the CDR3 is TGCAGTGCCCCCTCCCAGGGACTAGCGGGCTCCACAGATACGCAGTATTTT. It is translated as CSAPSQGLAGSTDTQYF.

The sample holds a few counts of this clonotype. This chain links TRBV29-1 with TRBJ1-1, with D hard to call. V was shortened by 4 bases and J by 1 base, with 13 bases between the two germline ends. The CDR3 is 14 amino acids. CDR1 and CDR2 from the germline V gene are SQVTM and ANQGSEA. The CDR3 reads CSVATLVRNTEAFF. As DNA, the CDR3 is TGCAGCGTTGCTACCTTGGTGAGGAACACTGAAGCTTTCTTT.

Turning to this clonotype: Being one base from a much bigger clone, this may be a read error. V gene TRBV12-3 or TRBV12-4 combines with J gene TRBJ1-5; unclear D gene. V lost 6 bases to trimming and J lost 5 bases, with 11 bases between them. This CDR3 is built from 13 residues. CDR3 protein: CASSLRVYQPQHF. CDR3 nucleotides: TGTGCCAGCAGCCTTAGGGTATATCAGCCCCAGCATTTT.

Ten or more counts support this clonotype. The V and J genes are TRBV6-6 and TRBJ2-1; D is unresolved. Germline loops: CDR1 MNHNY, CDR2 SVGAGI (reference sequence). V gave up 2 bases and J gave up 7 bases, with 3 bases separating them. The CDR3 is 11 amino acids. CDR3 DNA sequence: TGTGCCAGCAGTTACAGGAATGAGCAGTTCTTC. Translation gives CASSYRNEQFF.